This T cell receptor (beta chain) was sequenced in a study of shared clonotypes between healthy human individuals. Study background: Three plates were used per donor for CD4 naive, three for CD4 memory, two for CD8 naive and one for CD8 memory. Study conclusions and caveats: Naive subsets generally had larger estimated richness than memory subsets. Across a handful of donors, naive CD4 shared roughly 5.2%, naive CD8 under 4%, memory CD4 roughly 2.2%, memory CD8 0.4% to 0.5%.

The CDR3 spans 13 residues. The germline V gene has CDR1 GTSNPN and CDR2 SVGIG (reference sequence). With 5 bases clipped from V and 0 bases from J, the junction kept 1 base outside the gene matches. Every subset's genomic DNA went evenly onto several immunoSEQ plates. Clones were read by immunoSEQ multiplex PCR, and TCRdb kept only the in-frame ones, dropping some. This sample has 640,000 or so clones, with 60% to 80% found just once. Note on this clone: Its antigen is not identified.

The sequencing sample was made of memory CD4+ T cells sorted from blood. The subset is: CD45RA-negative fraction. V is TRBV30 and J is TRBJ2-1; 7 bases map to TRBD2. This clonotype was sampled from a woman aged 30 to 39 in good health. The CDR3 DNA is TGTGCCTGGCGGGGGGACTCCTACAATGAGCAGTTCTTC. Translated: CAWRGDSYNEQFF.